The 21 T cell receptor beta chains in this list originate from one sample, sequenced in a study of blood T cell repertoires in COVID-19. Sequencing used immunoSEQ multiplex PCR; TCRdb keeps in-frame clones, though not all of them. Among some 530,000 clones listed, roughly nine tenths were seen once. The sequenced material came from PBMCs or T cells enriched from blood (not recorded which). Receptors were obtained from a woman aged 55-69 years who had recovered from COVID-19.

The chain uses TRBV7-2 and TRBJ1-2; maybe TRBD1 (6 bases). The CDR3 is made up of 15 amino acids. Germline V lookup: CDR1 SGHTA, CDR2 FQGNSA. Trimming shortened V by 6 bases and J by 6 bases, and 20 bases separated the two germline ends. The CDR3 reads CASSLGVGARDGYTF. The CDR3 region has the DNA TGTGCCAGCAGTCTTGGAGTGGGGGCTAGGGATGGCTACACCTTC.

In the case of this clone: Other DNA sequences of this sample code for an identical CDR3. The rearrangement links TRBV11-2 to TRBJ2-5, with a weak D call TRBD2 (7 bases). CDR1 and CDR2 (germline): SGHAT, FQNNGV. This CDR3 is 14 amino acids long. Trimming removed 5 bases at V and 3 bases at J, with 13 bases between. CDR3 loop: CASSLGGGKETQYF. The DNA of the CDR3 is TGTGCCAGCAGCCTAGGGGGGGGGAAAGAGACCCAGTACTTC.

The rearrangement links TRBV7-2 to TRBJ2-5, with 9 bases identical to TRBD1. CDR1 and CDR2 from the germline V gene are SGHTA and FQGNSA. The junction had 8 bases not matched to a gene; V was cut back by 5 bases and J by 4 bases. The CDR3 is 15 residues long. The CDR3 DNA sequence: TGTGCCAGCAGCCTCAGGCGGACAGGGGCAGAGACCCAGTACTTC. It codes for CASSLRRTGAETQYF.

CDR3 residues: CASSTRDSTNEKLFF. DNA of the CDR3: TGTGCCAGTAGTACTCGGGACAGTACTAATGAAAAACTGTTTTTT. The chain recombines TRBV19 with TRBJ1-4, with 7 bases that match TRBD1. V shed 4 bases, J shed 2 bases, and the junction held 4 bases outside the gene matches. Germline V CDR1 and CDR2: LNHDA, SQIVND (reference sequence). CDR3 length: 15 residues.

This clone occurred once. The rearrangement uses TRBV2 and TRBJ2-3; D unclear. Trimming pared 2 bases from V and 0 bases from J, leaving 9 bases between. CDR1 and CDR2 (germline): SNHLY, FYNNEI. The CDR3 extends over 15 amino acids. The CDR3 here is CASSELRSSTDTQYF. In nucleotides, the CDR3 is TGTGCCAGCAGTGAACTTAGATCTAGCACAGATACGCAGTATTTT.

Only a few counts were recorded for this clone. The gene calls are TRBV28 and TRBJ1-2; 12 bases align to TRBD1. Trimming at V came to 4 bases and at J to 8 bases, leaving 8 bases not matched to a gene. Germline loops: CDR1 MDHEN, CDR2 SYDVKM. The CDR3 runs 15 residues. CDR3 region: CASSSARDRGRGYTF. In DNA form, the CDR3 reads TGTGCCAGCAGTTCCGCGAGGGACAGGGGGCGAGGCTACACCTTC.

This clone was seen more than once but under ten times. V is TRBV3-1 (or the pseudogene TRBV3-2) and J is TRBJ1-6; possibly TRBD1 for D (6 bases). The CDR3 loop spans 17 amino acids. The V gene's germline CDR1 is LGHDT and CDR2 YNNKEL (reference sequence). The V and J ends lost 1 base and 8 bases respectively, with 18 bases between them. CDR3 in amino acids: CASSQARGGTTYSPLHF. CDR3 DNA: TGTGCCAGCAGCCAAGCTAGGGGGGGGACCACTTATTCACCCCTCCACTTT.

J is TRBJ2-5 and V is TRBV24-1, with 11 bases matching TRBD1. Trimming removed 3 bases from V and 4 bases from J; junction bases left unmatched: 9. This CDR3 is built from 17 residues. From germline, CDR1 is KGHDR and CDR2 SFDVKD. CDR3 nucleotide sequence: TGTGCCACCAGTGATCCTACCGGGACAGGGGGTCTAGAGACCCAGTACTTC. Protein product: CATSDPTGTGGLETQYF.

The J gene is TRBJ1-6, the V gene TRBV11-2; a weak D match, TRBD1 (5 bases). The germline V gene has CDR1 SGHAT and CDR2 FQNNGV. Trimming cost V 5 bases and J 7 bases, with 18 bases left between them. The CDR3 is 16 residues long. CDR3 sequence: CASSDLPRGKNSPLHF. CDR3 coding DNA: TGTGCCAGCAGCGATCTACCCCGGGGGAAGAATTCACCCCTCCACTTT.

The rearrangement links TRBV30 to TRBJ2-1; D possibly corresponds to TRBD2 (7 bases). V lost 0 bases, J lost 7 bases, and 13 bases lay in between. CDR1 and CDR2 from the germline V gene are GTSNPN and SVGIG (reference sequence). The CDR3 spans 14 residues. In DNA, the CDR3 is TGTGCCTGGAGTGTGACGGGGGGCGGGAATGAGCAGTTCTTC. Amino acids: CAWSVTGGGNEQFF.

This chain connects TRBV5-1 to TRBJ2-3; 11 bases agree with TRBD2. This CDR3 has 16 amino acids. After removal of 1 base from V and 1 base from J, the junction contained 2 bases not matched to a gene. Germline CDR1 and CDR2: SGHRS and YFSETQ. The CDR3 region has the DNA TGCGCCAGCAGCTTGAAACTAGCGGGGGGCACAGATACGCAGTATTTT. The encoded protein is CASSLKLAGGTDTQYF.

V is TRBV5-8 and J is TRBJ2-5; 10 bases agree with TRBD1. V lost 1 base and J lost 4; bases outside the gene matches: 7. The CDR3 consists of 16 residues. Germline V CDR1 and CDR2: SGHTS, YDEGEE. The CDR3: CASSLPGTGEGETQYF. CDR3 in DNA: TGTGCCAGCAGCTTGCCTGGGACAGGGGAAGGAGAGACCCAGTACTTC.

The chain couples TRBV13 to TRBJ1-2; D is possibly TRBD1 (6 bases). CDR3 length: 15 residues. Germline CDR1 reads PRHDT; CDR2 reads FYEKMQ (reference sequence). With 0 bases removed from V and 4 bases from J, the gap between germline ends came to 12 bases. CDR3 residues: CASSLGQGTFYGYTF. CDR3 coding DNA: TGTGCCAGCAGCTTAGGGCAGGGGACGTTCTATGGCTACACCTTC.

This clone was found a few times. The rearrangement joins TRBV11-2 to TRBJ1-2; D is unclear. The germline V gene has CDR1 SGHAT and CDR2 FQNNGV. V lost 0 bases to trimming and J lost 0 bases, with 5 bases between them. There are 14 residues in the CDR3. Here the CDR3 DNA reads TGTGCCAGCAGCTTAGATCGTACTAACTATGGCTACACCTTC. Protein sequence: CASSLDRTNYGYTF.

The V and J genes are TRBV9 and TRBJ2-1; 10 nucleotides agree with TRBD2. The germline CDR1 and CDR2 sequences are SGDLS and YYNGEE. The V gene end was trimmed by 6 bases and the J gene end by 9 bases; junction bases not matched to a gene: 12. The CDR3 has 15 residues. CDR3: CASNKAGGQESEQFF. The CDR3 DNA reads as TGTGCCAGCAATAAAGCGGGGGGGCAAGAGAGTGAGCAGTTCTTC.

V gene TRBV18 combines with J gene TRBJ2-1; 10 bases map to TRBD1. V shed 3 bases, J shed 6 bases, and the junction held 2 bases outside the gene matches. Per the germline V gene, CDR1 is KGHSH and CDR2 is LQKENI. The CDR3 runs 14 residues. The CDR3 nucleotides read TGTGCCAGCTCACCGGACAGGGGGGGCAATGAGCAGTTCTTC. Translating it yields CASSPDRGGNEQFF.

This chain connects TRBV28 to TRBJ1-6; D unclear. This CDR3 has 13 residues. The germline CDR1 and CDR2 sequences are MDHEN and SYDVKM. Trimming pared 6 bases from V and 7 bases from J, leaving 10 bases between. The DNA of the CDR3 is TGTGCCAGCAGGGGAGTACGGAATTCACCCCTCCACTTT. This gives the protein CASRGVRNSPLHF.

The chain recombines TRBV27 with TRBJ1-1; TRBD1 might be the D (5 bases). Trimming removed 5 bases from V and 3 bases from J, with 7 bases in between. CDR3 size: 12 residues. Germline CDR1 MNHEY, CDR2 SMNVEV (reference sequence). CDR3 region: CASSAGHTEAFF. The CDR3 DNA reads TGTGCCAGCAGTGCAGGGCACACTGAAGCTTTCTTT.

The chain carries TRBV7-2 and TRBJ2-2, with TRBD1 as a possible D gene (6 bases). The V end lost 6 bases, the J end lost 11 bases, and 13 bases lay between the germline ends. The CDR3 runs 12 residues. Germline values: CDR1 SGHTA, CDR2 FQGNSA. The CDR3 loop is CASSSDRPELFF. In DNA form, the CDR3 reads TGTGCCAGCAGTTCAGACAGGCCCGAGCTGTTTTTT.

This clone was seen a handful of times. The chain's CDR3 is CASKLADNYEQYF. The CDR3 region has the DNA TGCGCCAGCAAACTAGCGGATAACTACGAGCAGTACTTC. The chain joins TRBV5-1 to TRBJ2-7; the match to TRBD2 covers 8 bases. After removal of 6 bases from V and 3 bases from J, the junction contained 5 bases not matched to a gene. Germline assignment: CDR1 SGHRS and CDR2 YFSETQ. The CDR3 spans 13 residues.

In nucleotides, the CDR3 is TGTGCCAGCATGGGGGCGCATTTGGAGACCCAGTACTTC. It translates to CASMGAHLETQYF. The chain couples TRBV6-5 to TRBJ2-5; tentative D call: TRBD1 (6 bases). The germline V gene has CDR1 MNHEY and CDR2 SVGAGI. V gave up 7 bases and J gave up 5 bases, with 14 bases separating them. CDR3 length equals 13 residues.